A single sample gave rise to the 23 T cell receptor beta chains below, sequenced in a study of early T cells in non-severe SARS-CoV-2 infection. TCRdb re-called the 5' RACE reads with MiXCR, one entry per CDR3 protein. This table has about 71,000 distinct CDR3 sequences, 9.5% to 15% appearing once. Sequencing was performed on whole blood, taken at baseline. The receptors here all came from an adult who was a healthcare worker with PCR-confirmed SARS-CoV-2 infection or an uninfected control (not recorded which).

V usage is TRBV9 and J usage is TRBJ2-2; 7 nucleotides line up with TRBD1. The CDR3 extends over 16 amino acids. Germline values: CDR1 SGDLS, CDR2 YYNGEE. V was pared by 3 bases and J by 1 base, with 6 bases of the junction left unmatched. Written as DNA, the CDR3 is TGTGCCAGCAGCGCTCGAGACAGGGTGAACACCGGGGAGCTGTTTTTT. Protein product: CASSARDRVNTGELFF.

The table lists this clonotype with a few counts. DNA for the CDR3: TGTGCCACCAGCAGCGGGGGGAGCACAGATACGCAGTATTTT. Encoded protein: CATSSGGSTDTQYF. The chain recombines TRBV15 with TRBJ2-3; 7 nucleotides agree with TRBD2. J lost 0 bases, V lost 3 bases, and 0 bases had no gene match. CDR3 size: 14 residues. Germline loops: CDR1 LNHNV, CDR2 YYDKDF (reference sequence). The variable domain in full, with the rest retrieved from reference TRBV15 and TRBJ2-3, is DAMVIQNPRYQVTQFGKPVTLSCSQTLNHNVMYWYQQKSSQAPKLLFHYYDKDFNNEADTPDNFQSRRPNTSFCFLDIRSPGLGDTAMYLCATSSGGSTDTQYFGPGTRLTVL.

The table lists this clonotype with many counts. This rearrangement joins TRBV4-2 to TRBJ2-3; 9 nucleotides agree with TRBD2. V shed 0 bases, J shed 3 bases, and the junction held 10 bases outside the gene matches. CDR3 size: 18 residues. The germline V gene encodes CDR1 LGHNA and CDR2 YNFKEQ. The CDR3 DNA follows: TGTGCCAGCAGCCAAGATCCGAGCGGGGGGTCGAGAACAGATACGCAGTATTTT. Translating it yields CASSQDPSGGSRTDTQYF.

The chain combines TRBV7-2 with TRBJ2-2; 10 nucleotides align to TRBD1. CDR3 size: 17 residues. Losses at the gene ends were 2 bases for V and 0 bases for J; bases not matched to a gene: 3. CDR1 and CDR2 from the germline V gene are SGHTA and FQGNSA. DNA for the CDR3: TGTGCCAGCAGCTTACTAGGACAGGGGGCGAACACCGGGGAGCTGTTTTTT. Translation gives CASSLLGQGANTGELFF.

The CDR3 protein is CASSLEGGAGRTQYF. DNA for the CDR3: TGTGCCAGCAGCTTAGAGGGTGGGGCGGGGAGAACGCAGTATTTT. V is TRBV11-2 and J is TRBJ2-3, with a weak D call TRBD2 (6 bases). The V end was cut by 0 bases, the J end by 9 bases, with 16 bases between. CDR1 is SGHAT and CDR2 is FQNNGV in the germline V gene. This CDR3 is 15 amino acids long.

The chain couples TRBV11-2 to TRBJ2-5; no definite D call. This CDR3 comprises 14 residues. Between the trimmed V and J ends, which lost 4 bases and 5 bases, there was a span of 14 bases. Germline V CDR1 and CDR2: SGHAT, FQNNGV. CDR3 DNA sequence: TGTGCCAGCAGCTCCGAACTAAGCGTGGAGACCCAGTACTTC. Translating it yields CASSSELSVETQYF. Using reference TRBV11-2 and TRBJ2-5 for the parts outside the CDR3, the full variable domain is EAGVAQSPRYKIIEKRQSVAFWCNPISGHATLYWYQQILGQGPKLLIQFQNNGVVDDSQLPKDRFSAERLKGVDSTLKIQPAKLEDSAVYLCASSSELSVETQYFGPGTRLLVL.

CDR3 in amino acids: CASSQASGTGSSPLHF. Written as DNA, the CDR3 is TGCGCCAGCAGCCAAGCCTCGGGGACAGGCTCTTCACCCCTCCACTTT. J is TRBJ1-6 and V is TRBV4-1; 8 bases are a match to TRBD1. Germline-derived CDR1 and CDR2 are MGHRA and YSYEKL. Unmatched junction bases numbered 8, after V lost 1 base and J lost 9 bases. This CDR3 has 16 residues.

As concerns this clonotype: At one end, the junction sequence differs from germline, possibly due to a read error. The V call is TRBV15, the J call TRBJ1-4; a weak D match, TRBD1 (5 bases). In germline, CDR1 is LNHNV, CDR2 YYDKDF (reference sequence). The CDR3 consists of 11 residues. CDR3 nucleotides: TGTGCCACCAGCAGACAGGGTTTACGGCTTTTT. Encoded protein: CATSRQGLRLF. Supplemented by reference TRBV15 and TRBJ1-4, the full variable domain reads DAMVIQNPRYQVTQFGKPVTLSCSQTLNHNVMYWYQQKSSQAPKLLFHYYDKDFNNEADTPDNFQSRRPNTSFCFLDIRSPGLGDTAMYLCATSRQGLRLFGSGTQLSVL.

The sample holds a few counts of this clonotype. The chain couples TRBV3-1 to TRBJ1-6; D is unclear. The CDR3 sequence is 12 residues long. Germline CDR1 is LGHDT and CDR2 is YNNKEL (reference sequence). Trimming took 6 bases from V and 7 from J, leaving 7 bases between them. Written as DNA, the CDR3 is TGTGCCAGCAGGATTCAGAATTCACCCCTCCACTTT. Protein sequence: CASRIQNSPLHF.

The sample holds many counts of this clonotype. The chain links TRBV7-6 to TRBJ1-5, with TRBD1 matching 7 bases. The junction had 1 base not matched to a gene; V was cut back by 1 base and J by 4 bases. This CDR3 spans 14 amino acids. CDR1 and CDR2 from the germline V gene are SGHVS and FNYEAQ. This chain's CDR3 is CASSLEQGNQPQHF. The CDR3 DNA sequence: TGTGCCAGCAGCTTAGAACAGGGGAATCAGCCCCAGCATTTT.

This clonotype was detected ten times or more. The J gene is TRBJ1-1, the V gene TRBV7-2; weak D call: TRBD1 (5 bases). The CDR3 totals 17 residues. V lost 3 bases and J lost 0, with 17 bases in between. Per germline, CDR1 SGHTA and CDR2 FQGNSA. The CDR3 DNA reads as TGTGCCAGCAGCTTCGGTGGGGCCATGGCCATGAACACTGAAGCTTTCTTT. It yields the protein CASSFGGAMAMNTEAFF.

This clonotype was counted at least ten times. This chain joins TRBV6-5 and TRBJ1-3; D is uncertain. This CDR3 has 15 amino acids. The germline V and J ends were trimmed by 6 bases and 0 bases, with 12 bases remaining between them. Germline V lookup: CDR1 MNHEY, CDR2 SVGAGI. DNA for the CDR3: TGTGCCAGCAGCGTCGGTGGATACTCTGGAAACACCATATATTTT. Its translation: CASSVGGYSGNTIYF.

The rearrangement uses TRBV5-4 and TRBJ2-2; maybe TRBD1 (6 bases). This CDR3 is built from 15 residues. The V and J ends lost 1 base and 3 bases respectively, with 10 bases between them. Germline V lookup: CDR1 SGHNT, CDR2 YYREEE (reference sequence). The CDR3 protein is CASSLNPGDTGELFF. CDR3 bases: TGTGCCAGCAGCTTGAACCCAGGGGACACCGGGGAGCTGTTTTTT.

This clonotype was seen only a few times. This chain uses TRBV7-9 with TRBJ1-3, with no clear D. The CDR3 spans 15 residues. Germline CDR1 is SEHNR and CDR2 is FQNEAQ (reference sequence). Trimming shortened V by 2 bases and J by 0 bases, and 8 bases separated the two germline ends. CDR3 protein: CASSLPLSSGNTIYF. The CDR3 DNA reads TGTGCCAGCAGCTTACCCTTGAGCTCTGGAAACACCATATATTTT.

The sample holds a few counts of this clonotype. V gene TRBV2 combines with J gene TRBJ1-2; no definite D call. The CDR3 is 13 amino acids. Germline CDR1 is SNHLY and CDR2 is FYNNEI. Trimming stripped 4 bases from V and 2 bases from J, with 8 bases between. Here the CDR3 reads CASSADGNYGYTF. The CDR3 DNA sequence: TGTGCCAGCAGTGCCGACGGGAACTATGGCTACACCTTC.

This clonotype was counted a single time. The chain links TRBV12-3 or TRBV12-4 to TRBJ1-2; 7 positions match TRBD1. The CDR3 consists of 15 residues. J was trimmed by 6 bases and V by 5 bases; bases with no gene match: 12. The CDR3 protein is CASSIPGQKRDGYTF. The CDR3 coding sequence is TGTGCCAGCAGTATCCCGGGACAGAAAAGAGATGGCTACACCTTC.

In this sample, this clonotype turned up a few times. V gene TRBV25-1 combines with J gene TRBJ1-2; D uncertain. The V gene lost 1 base and the J gene lost 3 bases, with 6 bases spanning the gap. This CDR3 comprises 13 residues. In germline, CDR1 is MGHDK, CDR2 SYGVNS. The CDR3 loop reads CASSESQDYGYTF. CDR3 bases: TGTGCCAGCAGTGAATCCCAGGACTATGGCTACACCTTC.

CDR3 nucleotides: TGCGCCAGCAGCTTGAGGGGGCGGTGGGACGAGCAGTACTTC. Encoded protein: CASSLRGRWDEQYF. V and J are TRBV5-1 and TRBJ2-7; 7 nucleotides match TRBD1. Germline V lookup: CDR1 SGHRS, CDR2 YFSETQ. The CDR3 totals 14 residues. V shed 1 base, J shed 5 bases, and the junction held 6 bases outside the gene matches.

The chain joins TRBV12-3 or TRBV12-4 to TRBJ2-4, with unresolved D. The CDR3 contains 13 residues. V was clipped by 3 bases and J by 10 bases, with 13 bases between them. The CDR3, as DNA: TGTGCCAGCAGTTTTTCCAAACAGAGGATTCAGTACTTC. Translating gives CASSFSKQRIQYF.

The table lists this clonotype with a few counts. The rearrangement uses TRBV29-1 and TRBJ1-3; tentative D call: TRBD1 (6 bases). The germline V gene encodes CDR1 SQVTM and CDR2 ANQGSEA. The V gene lost 0 bases and the J gene lost 2 bases, with 14 bases spanning the gap. The CDR3 extends over 16 amino acids. The CDR3 sequence is CSVEDRRGGAGNTIYF. CDR3 nucleotide sequence: TGCAGCGTTGAAGATCGTAGGGGGGGCGCTGGAAACACCATATATTTT. Supplemented by reference TRBV29-1 and TRBJ1-3, the full variable domain reads SAVISQKPSRDICQRGTSLTIQCQVDSQVTMMFWYRQQPGQSLTLIATANQGSEATYESGFVIDKFPISRPNLTFSTLTVSNMSPEDSSIYLCSVEDRRGGAGNTIYFGEGSWLTVV.

The chain uses TRBV28 and TRBJ2-3, with D perhaps being TRBD1 or TRBD2 (5 bases each). Between the trimmed V and J ends, which lost 7 bases and 10 bases, there was a span of 15 bases. CDR1 is MDHEN and CDR2 is SYDVKM in the germline V gene. The CDR3 consists of 12 residues. CDR3 nucleotide sequence: TGTGCCAGCAATGGGGGTTATAGTGCGCAGTATTTT. Translated, it gives CASNGGYSAQYF.

The chain employs TRBV9 and TRBJ2-3; no clear D gene. Trimming took 3 bases from V and 6 from J, leaving 14 bases between them. The CDR3 consists of 14 residues. Germline V gene lookup returns CDR1 SGDLS and CDR2 YYNGEE. The CDR3 loop is CASSALPVVDTQYF. DNA of the CDR3: TGTGCCAGCAGCGCCCTACCAGTGGTTGATACGCAGTATTTT.

The table lists this clonotype with many counts. The chain employs TRBV7-3 and TRBJ1-6; D is perhaps TRBD1 (5 bases). Trimming pared 2 bases from V and 7 bases from J, leaving 9 bases between. The CDR3 has 14 residues. Germline V gene data show CDR1 as SGHTA and CDR2 as FQGTGA. The CDR3 here is CASSLQGVNSPLHF. Here the CDR3 DNA reads TGTGCCAGCAGCTTACAGGGCGTCAATTCACCCCTCCACTTT.